A selection of T cell receptor beta chains follows, all from one sample in a study of siplizumab effects on memory and regulatory T cells. Data came from immunoSEQ multiplex PCR; TCRdb stores just in-frame clones and leaves some out. The data show about 55,000 clones, 95% to 97% seen once. What was sequenced was naive CD4+ T cells sorted from blood. The receptors were gathered from a human donor in good health. Both conserved end residues are part of each CDR3. A D gene is named only where the DNA matches it firmly. The size entry is marked missing in some rows and otherwise reads once, few, many or a size class.

D gene: -; V gene: TRBV19; J gene: TRBJ1-3; clone size: -; CDR3 protein: CASSMGSPSGNTIYF; CDR3 DNA: TGTGCCAGTAGTATGGGGTCGCCCAGTGGAAACACCATATATTTT
D gene: TRBD1; V gene: TRBV29-1; J gene: TRBJ2-7; clone size: -; CDR3 protein: CSVGTGGREQYF; CDR3 DNA: TGCAGCGTAGGGACAGGGGGCCGAGAGCAGTACTTC
D gene: TRBD1; V gene: TRBV6-1; J gene: TRBJ2-1; clone size: -; CDR3 protein: CASRNRGSSYNEQFF; CDR3 DNA: TGTGCCAGCAGAAACAGGGGTAGCTCCTACAATGAGCAGTTCTTC
D gene: -; V gene: TRBV11-3; J gene: TRBJ2-3; clone size: -; CDR3 protein: CASDEADTQYF; CDR3 DNA: TGTGCCAGCGATGAGGCAGATACGCAGTATTTT
D gene: -; V gene: TRBV2; J gene: TRBJ2-5; clone size: -; CDR3 protein: CASRIEETQYF; CDR3 DNA: TGTGCCAGTAGAATAGAGGAGACCCAGTACTTC
D gene: TRBD1; V gene: TRBV18; J gene: TRBJ2-1; clone size: -; CDR3 protein: CASSGTGLNEQFF; CDR3 DNA: TGTGCCAGCTCCGGGACAGGCCTCAATGAGCAGTTCTTC
D gene: TRBD2; V gene: TRBV6-5; J gene: TRBJ2-3; clone size: -; CDR3 protein: CGSGRNTDTQYF; CDR3 DNA: TGTGGTAGCGGGAGGAACACAGATACGCAGTATTTT
D gene: -; V gene: TRBV18; J gene: TRBJ2-5; clone size: -; CDR3 protein: CASSPGVGETQYF; CDR3 DNA: TGTGCCAGCTCACCAGGGGTAGGGGAGACCCAGTACTTC
D gene: -; V gene: TRBV18; J gene: TRBJ1-6; clone size: -; CDR3 protein: CASSPRDIRDNSPLHF; CDR3 DNA: TGTGCCAGCTCACCGCGGGACATCCGTGATAATTCACCCCTCCACTTT
D gene: TRBD1; V gene: TRBV28; J gene: TRBJ2-2; clone size: -; CDR3 protein: CASRYWGSAGGPGELFF; CDR3 DNA: TGTGCCAGCAGGTATTGGGGATCTGCAGGGGGTCCCGGGGAGCTGTTTTTT
D gene: TRBD2; V gene: TRBV7-9; J gene: TRBJ2-7; clone size: -; CDR3 protein: CASRPFLAGGSYEQYF; CDR3 DNA: TGTGCCAGCAGGCCTTTCCTAGCGGGGGGCTCCTACGAGCAGTACTTC
D gene: -; V gene: TRBV4-2; J gene: TRBJ1-5; clone size: -; CDR3 protein: CASSQEAIRGHFSNQPQHF; CDR3 DNA: TGTGCCAGCAGCCAAGAGGCAATTAGGGGTCACTTTAGCAATCAGCCCCAGCATTTT
D gene: -; V gene: TRBV12-1; J gene: TRBJ2-7; clone size: -; CDR3 protein: CASSLIGRQGGLAARYEQYF; CDR3 DNA: TGTGCCAGCAGCTTGATTGGCCGACAGGGGGGACTAGCAGCGCGGTACGAGCAGTACTTC
D gene: -; V gene: TRBV15; J gene: TRBJ2-7; clone size: once; CDR3 protein: CATSQRDGFSSYEQYF; CDR3 DNA: TGTGCCACCAGCCAAAGGGACGGATTTAGCTCCTACGAGCAGTACTTC
D gene: -; V gene: TRBV30; J gene: TRBJ1-2; clone size: -; CDR3 protein: CAWRPLRAGRLGYTF; CDR3 DNA: TGTGCCTGGAGACCCCTCAGGGCAGGGAGACTCGGCTACACCTTC
D gene: -; V gene: TRBV7-2; J gene: TRBJ1-5; clone size: -; CDR3 protein: CASSLAVRTGNQPQHF; CDR3 DNA: TGTGCCAGCAGCTTAGCGGTAAGGACAGGCAATCAGCCCCAGCATTTT
D gene: -; V gene: TRBV7-3; J gene: TRBJ2-2; clone size: -; CDR3 protein: CASSARTSQSTGELFF; CDR3 DNA: TGTGCCAGCAGCGCCCGGACAAGTCAGAGCACCGGGGAGCTGTTTTTT
D gene: -; V gene: TRBV19; J gene: TRBJ1-3; clone size: -; CDR3 protein: CASSIGGSALGNTIYF; CDR3 DNA: TGTGCCAGTAGTATAGGAGGCAGCGCCCTTGGAAACACCATATATTTT
D gene: TRBD2; V gene: TRBV6-5; J gene: TRBJ2-7; clone size: -; CDR3 protein: CASGTRGGQYF; CDR3 DNA: TGTGCCAGCGGGACTAGAGGAGGGCAGTACTTC
D gene: TRBD2; V gene: TRBV13; J gene: TRBJ2-7; clone size: -; CDR3 protein: CASSDRLAGGRRYF; CDR3 DNA: TGTGCCAGCAGTGACAGACTAGCGGGAGGACGGAGGTACTTC
D gene: -; V gene: TRBV5-6; J gene: TRBJ1-4; clone size: -; CDR3 protein: CASSLQGGTNEKLFF; CDR3 DNA: TGTGCCAGCAGCTTACAGGGAGGCACTAATGAAAAACTGTTTTTT
D gene: TRBD2; V gene: TRBV7-3; J gene: TRBJ2-7; clone size: -; CDR3 protein: CASSLVAGERNEQYF; CDR3 DNA: TGTGCCAGCAGCTTGGTAGCGGGAGAGAGAAACGAGCAGTACTTC